Below, 20 T cell receptor beta chains from the same sample are listed, as sequenced in a study of technical replicates of blood from a few donors. Assay used: immunoSEQ multiplex PCR; TCRdb lists only in-frame clones, some missing. Of roughly 70,000 clones in the sample, approximately 93% are singletons; the top ten hold around 4.5%. Sequencing was done on a sample of PBMCs. These receptors were taken from a human donor in good health. Some clones in this sample may be carry-over from other donors' samples.

The chain is built from TRBV7-9 and TRBJ1-6; 8 nucleotides match TRBD1. The germline gives CDR1 SEHNR, CDR2 FQNEAQ (reference sequence). V dropped 3 bases and J dropped 7; count of bases not matched to a gene: 5. This CDR3 is 15 amino acids long. CDR3 nucleotides: TGTGCCAGCAGCTTTCTGAGACAGGGGAATTCACCCCTCCACTTT. It encodes CASSFLRQGNSPLHF.

This chain joins TRBV6-5 and TRBJ1-5; D is unclear. This CDR3 contains 14 residues. CDR1 and CDR2 from the germline V gene are MNHEY and SVGAGI. Trimming removed 6 bases at V and 2 bases at J, with 11 bases between. The CDR3 DNA reads as TGTGCCAGCAGGCGGAATTGGGGCAATCAGCCCCAGCATTTT. Encoded protein: CASRRNWGNQPQHF.

The chain uses TRBV2 and TRBJ1-2, with D perhaps TRBD1 (5 bases). Germline values: CDR1 SNHLY, CDR2 FYNNEI. Trimming took off 6 bases at V and 2 bases at J, with 25 bases between the two ends. This CDR3 contains 18 residues. The CDR3 region is CASRTWGLSGEKNYGYTF. The DNA of the CDR3 is TGTGCCAGCAGAACCTGGGGCTTATCGGGGGAGAAGAACTATGGCTACACCTTC.

The rearrangement links TRBV2 to TRBJ2-1; 13 bases match TRBD2. The CDR3 is made up of 17 amino acids. Germline V gene lookup returns CDR1 SNHLY and CDR2 FYNNEI. The V and J ends lost 2 bases and 4 bases, in that order; junction bases with no gene match: 5. The chain's CDR3 is CASSELTSGGVYNEQFF. CDR3 coding DNA: TGTGCCAGCAGTGAACTCACTAGCGGGGGGGTATACAATGAGCAGTTCTTC.

This chain joins TRBV9 and TRBJ2-3; possible D gene TRBD2, 6 bases. Trimming removed 0 bases at V and 4 bases at J, with 15 bases between. The CDR3 sequence is 16 residues long. Germline loops: CDR1 SGDLS, CDR2 YYNGEE. CDR3 in amino acids: CASSVVPGWGADTQYF. Written as DNA, the CDR3 is TGTGCCAGCAGCGTAGTCCCCGGTTGGGGGGCAGATACGCAGTATTTT.

The genes are TRBV15 and TRBJ1-4; D remains unclear. CDR3 length equals 13 residues. CDR1 and CDR2 (germline): LNHNV, YYDKDF (reference sequence). V was shortened by 6 bases and J by 5 bases, with 10 bases between the two germline ends. In nucleotides, the CDR3 is TGTGCCACCAGTCAACTAGAAAATGAAAAACTGTTTTTT. Translating it yields CATSQLENEKLFF.

The count of this clone is one. The gene calls are TRBV6-6 and TRBJ1-5, with no clear D. There are 13 residues in the CDR3. Between the trimmed V and J ends, which lost 5 bases and 5 bases, there was a span of 10 bases. CDR1 MNHNY and CDR2 SVGAGI come from the germline V gene (reference sequence). The CDR3 DNA sequence: TGTGCCAGCAGTACCCCCGGGGATCAGCCCCAGCATTTT. As protein: CASSTPGDQPQHF.

The V call is TRBV5-4, the J call TRBJ2-7; no clear D. The germline V gene encodes CDR1 SGHNT and CDR2 YYREEE (reference sequence). V was shortened by 3 bases and J by 2 bases, with 12 bases between the two germline ends. This CDR3 contains 14 residues. CDR3 in amino acids: CASSSNSNPYEQYF. The DNA of the CDR3 is TGTGCCAGCAGCTCGAACAGCAACCCCTACGAGCAGTACTTC.

The chain couples TRBV14 to TRBJ2-7; 9 bases align to TRBD2. V lost 1 base and J lost 1; bases outside the gene matches: 5. CDR3 length: 16 residues. In germline, CDR1 is SGHDN, CDR2 FVKESK. In DNA form, the CDR3 reads TGTGCCAGCAGCCAAGTTAGCGGGAGAAGTTCCTACGAGCAGTACTTC. Its protein product is CASSQVSGRSSYEQYF.

The V call is TRBV6-5, the J call TRBJ2-1; maybe TRBD2 (6 bases). CDR3 length: 14 residues. Germline values: CDR1 MNHEY, CDR2 SVGAGI. Trimming stripped 5 bases from V and 9 bases from J, with 17 bases between. CDR3 residues: CASSQTRYGSEQFF. CDR3 nucleotide sequence: TGTGCCAGCAGTCAAACGAGGTACGGGAGTGAGCAGTTCTTC.

The chain combines TRBV15 with TRBJ1-5; tentative D call: TRBD1 (5 bases). Germline V gene sequence: CDR1 LNHNV, CDR2 YYDKDF (reference sequence). The ends were cut back, 0 bases at V and 5 bases at J, with 11 bases in the middle. CDR3 size: 15 residues. CDR3 in DNA: TGTGCCACCAGCAGAGATCGGTCAGGGTATCAGCCCCAGCATTTT. Translating gives CATSRDRSGYQPQHF. The whole variable domain, filled in from reference TRBV15 and TRBJ1-5, reads DAMVIQNPRYQVTQFGKPVTLSCSQTLNHNVMYWYQQKSSQAPKLLFHYYDKDFNNEADTPDNFQSRRPNTSFCFLDIRSPGLGDTAMYLCATSRDRSGYQPQHFGDGTRLSIL.

V is TRBV4-3 and J is TRBJ2-1, with D tentatively TRBD1 (6 bases). Germline V gene lookup returns CDR1 LGHNA and CDR2 YSLEER. Trimming took off 8 bases at V and 1 base at J, with 18 bases between the two ends. CDR3 length: 16 amino acids. In DNA, the CDR3 is TGCGCCAGCCGACAGGCCGTAGGGGAGTCCTACAATGAGCAGTTCTTC. Translation gives CASRQAVGESYNEQFF.

The chain uses TRBV7-2 and TRBJ2-1; D is perhaps TRBD2 (6 bases). The CDR3 spans 15 residues. Germline lookup yields CDR1 SGHTA and CDR2 FQGNSA. V was pared by 5 bases and J by 9 bases, with 20 bases between. CDR3 in amino acids: CASSPRVARRGEQFF. The CDR3 coding sequence is TGTGCCAGCAGCCCGAGGGTGGCTAGGAGGGGTGAGCAGTTCTTC. Based on the CDR3 plus reference TRBV7-2 and TRBJ2-1, the full variable domain is GAGVSQSPSNKVTEKGKDVELRCDPISGHTALYWYRQSLGQGLEFLIYFQGNSAPDKSGLPSDRFSAERTGGSVSTLTIQRTQQEDSAVYLCASSPRVARRGEQFFGPGTRLTVL.

Only one count was recorded for this clone. Here the CDR3 DNA reads TGTGCCAGCAGCTTGAGGCCCCCCCGGGCGGGGGGGCGGTCAGATACGCAGTATTTT. It is translated as CASSLRPPRAGGRSDTQYF. The chain combines TRBV5-4 with TRBJ2-3; 9 bases map to TRBD2. J was trimmed by 4 bases and V by 1 base; bases with no gene match: 16. Germline V gives CDR1 SGHNT, CDR2 YYREEE (reference sequence). The CDR3 totals 19 residues.

A few counts support this clone. V usage is TRBV4-2 and J usage is TRBJ1-4, with no clear D. The CDR3 is 17 residues long. Germline CDR1 LGHNA, CDR2 YNFKEQ. V gave up 0 bases and J gave up 3 bases, with 14 bases separating them. For the CDR3, the DNA is TGTGCCAGCAGCCAAGATCGAAGCGAGGGAGCTAATGAAAAACTGTTTTTT. It is translated as CASSQDRSEGANEKLFF.

V and J are TRBV5-6 and TRBJ2-7, with 8 bases matching TRBD2. CDR1 and CDR2 (germline): SGHDT, YYEEEE. V was pared by 1 base and J by 3 bases, with 6 bases of the junction left unmatched. This CDR3 contains 15 residues. CDR3 coding DNA: TGTGCCAGCAGCTTGCGGTCCGGGAGGGGCTACGAGCAGTACTTC. Encoded protein: CASSLRSGRGYEQYF.

The V and J genes are TRBV6-6 and TRBJ2-7; 7 nucleotides line up with TRBD2. CDR1 and CDR2 (germline): MNHNY, SVGAGI (reference sequence). V was pared by 6 bases and J by 0 bases, with 8 bases of the junction left unmatched. CDR3 size: 15 residues. The CDR3 protein is CASSQSGASSYEQYF. In DNA form, the CDR3 reads TGTGCCAGCAGCCAAAGCGGGGCGAGCTCCTACGAGCAGTACTTC.

The V and J genes are TRBV19 and TRBJ1-1; 7 bases are shared with TRBD1. The CDR3 spans 14 residues. The germline V gene encodes CDR1 LNHDA and CDR2 SQIVND (reference sequence). The junction had 8 bases not matched to a gene; V was cut back by 6 bases and J by 4 bases. The CDR3 DNA reads TGTGCCAGTAGGCGTGTATCAGGGGGCACTGAAGCTTTCTTT. It translates to CASRRVSGGTEAFF.

The chain is built from TRBV4-3 and TRBJ2-1, with 9 bases matching TRBD1. The V and J ends lost 1 base and 1 base, in that order; junction bases with no gene match: 5. Looked up from germline, CDR1 is LGHNA and CDR2 is YSLEER. The CDR3 is made up of 17 amino acids. The CDR3 DNA follows: TGCGCCAGCAGCCAAGGGAACAGGGGGCTGTCCTACAATGAGCAGTTCTTC. Encoded protein: CASSQGNRGLSYNEQFF.

This sequence joins TRBV6-5 and TRBJ2-1; possibly TRBD1 for D (5 bases). Trimming took 4 bases from V and 4 from J, leaving 8 bases between them. This CDR3 spans 13 amino acids. Germline V gene lookup returns CDR1 MNHEY and CDR2 SVGAGI. CDR3 nucleotide sequence: TGTGCCAGCAGTTGGAAGGGGTACAATGAGCAGTTCTTC. Translation: CASSWKGYNEQFF.